These 6 T cell receptor beta chains were all obtained from the same sample, sequenced in a study of T cell responses to AZD1222 COVID-19 vaccine. The data were produced by immunoSEQ multiplex PCR, yet TCRdb's version contains in-frame clones alone and is incomplete. The data contain about 150,000 clones, 85% of them singletons. The sample consisted of peripheral blood, taken 28 days after the second dose of the MenACWY control vaccine. These receptor sequences come from an adult who received the MenACWY meningococcal vaccine as a control.

The gene calls are TRBV10-2 and TRBJ2-5; 10 nucleotides line up with TRBD2. CDR1 and CDR2 from the germline V gene are WSHSY and SAAADI. The J segment lost 5 bases and the V segment lost 5 bases, leaving 5 bases of the junction unmatched. There are 14 residues in the CDR3. The CDR3 DNA sequence: TGCGCCAGCAGTTTAGCGGGGGGTTGGGAGACCCAGTACTTC. Translating gives CASSLAGGWETQYF.

The V gene is TRBV3-1 (or the pseudogene TRBV3-2), the J gene TRBJ1-1; TRBD1 matches 7 bases. This CDR3 has 17 residues. V shed 0 bases and J 0 bases; nucleotides not matched to a gene: 7. CDR1 and CDR2 (germline): LGHDT, YNNKEL (reference sequence). The chain's CDR3 is CASSQDRAGGLNTEAFF. The CDR3 bases are TGTGCCAGCAGCCAAGATCGGGCAGGGGGATTGAACACTGAAGCTTTCTTT.

The V call is TRBV7-2, the J call TRBJ1-5; no reliable D call. Germline V CDR1 and CDR2: SGHTA, FQGNSA. The germline V and J ends were trimmed by 0 bases and 0 bases, with 9 bases remaining between them. The CDR3 sequence is 16 residues long. The CDR3 sequence: CASSLAREISNQPQHF. The CDR3 DNA reads as TGTGCCAGCAGCTTAGCCCGGGAAATTAGCAATCAGCCCCAGCATTTT.

The chain carries TRBV12-3 or TRBV12-4 and TRBJ2-2; TRBD1 might be the D (6 bases). CDR3 size: 13 residues. Trimming shortened V by 4 bases and J by 5 bases, and 8 bases separated the two germline ends. CDR3 region: CASSSTGTGELFF. CDR3 nucleotides: TGTGCCAGCAGTTCGACAGGTACCGGGGAGCTGTTTTTT.

The table lists this clone with a count of one. This chain uses TRBV5-1 with TRBJ1-4; D not certain. CDR1 is SGHRS and CDR2 is YFSETQ in the germline V gene. Between the trimmed V and J ends, which lost 0 bases and 0 bases, there was a span of 6 bases. The CDR3 sequence is 15 residues long. CDR3 coding DNA: TGCGCCAGCAGCTTGGGCGGGACAACTAATGAAAAACTGTTTTTT. This codes for CASSLGGTTNEKLFF.

This clone was seen just once. This rearrangement joins TRBV5-4 to TRBJ1-1; 12 nucleotides match TRBD1. This CDR3 contains 16 residues. V shed 0 bases and J 4 bases; nucleotides not matched to a gene: 4. CDR1 and CDR2 (germline): SGHNT, YYREEE (reference sequence). This CDR3 reads CASSLGGTGGITEAFF. The CDR3, as DNA: TGTGCCAGCAGCTTGGGCGGGACAGGGGGCATCACTGAAGCTTTCTTT.